These 23 T cell receptor beta chains came from one sample sequenced in a study of blood T cell repertoires in COVID-19. Generated by immunoSEQ multiplex PCR, the TCRdb table keeps only in-frame clones and is missing some. The table shows a few hundred thousand clones, with approximately 87% occurring only once. Material: peripheral blood. The receptors originated from a woman between 45 and 65 years old with acute or convalescent COVID-19.

The chain uses TRBV7-9 and TRBJ1-1, with 7 nucleotides matching TRBD1. V was clipped by 3 bases and J by 1 base; unmatched bases: 8. This CDR3 has 16 amino acids. Germline assignment: CDR1 SEHNR and CDR2 FQNEAQ (reference sequence). The CDR3 DNA reads as TGTGCCAGCAGCTTCCCACAGGGGACGGCGAACACTGAAGCTTTCTTT. As protein: CASSFPQGTANTEAFF.

This clone was recorded many times. Other nucleotide sequences from this sample produce the same CDR3. CDR3 amino acids: CASSPGTASYEQYF. CDR3 nucleotides: TGTGCCAGCTCACCAGGGACAGCCTCCTACGAGCAGTACTTC. The chain combines TRBV18 with TRBJ2-7; 7 positions agree with TRBD1. The CDR3 is made up of 14 amino acids. Germline lookup yields CDR1 KGHSH and CDR2 LQKENI. J gave up 0 bases and V 2 bases, and 1 base lay outside the gene matches.

This clone was counted a single time. The genes are TRBV15 and TRBJ2-3; 8 nucleotides line up with TRBD2. V was pared by 3 bases and J by 1 base, with 6 bases of the junction left unmatched. CDR3 length equals 16 residues. From germline, CDR1 is LNHNV and CDR2 YYDKDF (reference sequence). The CDR3 DNA reads as TGTGCCACCAGCAGGTCTCTAGCGGGTCGCACAGATACGCAGTATTTT. Translated, it gives CATSRSLAGRTDTQYF.

The chain couples TRBV6-5 to TRBJ2-7; 7 bases map to TRBD1. CDR3 length: 15 amino acids. Germline loops: CDR1 MNHEY, CDR2 SVGAGI. V trimming: 0 bases; J trimming: 3 bases; junction bases outside the gene matches: 5. CDR3 DNA sequence: TGTGCCAGCAGTTACTCTCACAGGGGCATCTACGAGCAGTACTTC. Protein product: CASSYSHRGIYEQYF.

This chain uses TRBV4-3 with TRBJ2-3, with TRBD2 matching 10 bases. This CDR3 spans 15 amino acids. J gave up 5 bases and V 4 bases, and 6 bases lay outside the gene matches. The germline CDR1 and CDR2 sequences are LGHNA and YSLEER. The CDR3 here is CASSRAGGEGDTQYF. The DNA of the CDR3 is TGCGCCAGCAGCCGAGCGGGAGGGGAGGGAGATACGCAGTATTTT.

V usage is TRBV14 and J usage is TRBJ2-2; 8 bases are shared with TRBD2. The CDR3 has 16 residues. Looked up from germline, CDR1 is SGHDN and CDR2 is FVKESK. V lost 0 bases and J lost 7; bases outside the gene matches: 7. CDR3 DNA sequence: TGTGCCAGCAGCCAAGAAGGAAGCGGGAGTAGCGGGGAGCTGTTTTTT. Protein: CASSQEGSGSSGELFF.

This clone appeared once. The chain combines TRBV9 with TRBJ1-2; the D gene is possibly TRBD1 (5 bases). V was cut by 1 base and J by 0 bases, with 10 bases left in between. The CDR3 is 15 residues long. In germline, CDR1 is SGDLS, CDR2 YYNGEE. In DNA form, the CDR3 reads TGTGCCAGCAGCGTATCCGGCAGGGCTAACTATGGCTACACCTTC. Translating gives CASSVSGRANYGYTF. The full variable domain, in which reference TRBV9 and TRBJ1-2 provide the parts outside the CDR3, is DSGVTQTPKHLITATGQRVTLRCSPRSGDLSVYWYQQSLDQGLQFLIQYYNGEERAKGNILERFSAQQFPDLHSELNLSSLELGDSALYFCASSVSGRANYGYTFGSGTRLTVV.

This sequence joins TRBV5-6 and TRBJ2-7, with unresolved D. The length of the CDR3 is 14 residues. Germline V gene lookup returns CDR1 SGHDT and CDR2 YYEEEE. The ends were cut back, 0 bases at V and 2 bases at J, with 9 bases in the middle. The CDR3 bases are TGTGCCAGCAGCTTGGGAGAGGTAACCTACGAGCAGTACTTC. The encoded protein is CASSLGEVTYEQYF.

The rearrangement uses TRBV9 and TRBJ1-2; D uncertain. Trimming stripped 0 bases from V and 1 base from J, with 7 bases between. This CDR3 is 14 amino acids long. The V gene's germline CDR1 is SGDLS and CDR2 YYNGEE. This chain's CDR3 is CASSVDNYNYGYTF. Written as DNA, the CDR3 is TGTGCCAGCAGCGTAGATAACTATAACTATGGCTACACCTTC.

The rearrangement joins TRBV10-3 to TRBJ1-2; TRBD1 agrees at 9 bases. CDR3 size: 15 residues. The germline gives CDR1 ENHRY, CDR2 SYGVKD. Losses at the gene ends were 6 bases for V and 4 bases for J; bases not matched to a gene: 9. CDR3 residues: CAIRAGTGYVYGYTF. The CDR3 DNA sequence: TGTGCCATCAGAGCCGGGACAGGGTATGTCTATGGCTACACCTTC.

V is TRBV6-5 and J is TRBJ1-5; unclear D gene. Trimming cost V 6 bases and J 5 bases, with 14 bases left between them. Germline assignment: CDR1 MNHEY and CDR2 SVGAGI. The CDR3 is 14 amino acids. The CDR3 DNA follows: TGTGCCAGCAGCCGAGGGCGGACCGATCAGCCCCAGCATTTT. This encodes CASSRGRTDQPQHF.

The chain couples TRBV5-1 to TRBJ1-3; the match to TRBD1 covers 9 bases. Germline-derived CDR1 and CDR2 are SGHRS and YFSETQ. This CDR3 contains 15 residues. The V and J ends lost 4 bases and 4 bases, in that order; junction bases with no gene match: 6. The CDR3 reads CASSTTGGSGNTIYF. The CDR3 DNA follows: TGCGCCAGCAGCACCACAGGGGGCTCAGGAAACACCATATATTTT.

The V gene is TRBV2, the J gene TRBJ2-7; 12 bases fit TRBD2. J was trimmed by 6 bases and V by 7 bases; bases with no gene match: 4. The CDR3 is 13 residues long. CDR1 and CDR2 (germline): SNHLY, FYNNEI. The DNA for the CDR3 is TGTGCCAGCACCGGACTAGCGGGGAGCGAGCAGTACTTC. This gives the protein CASTGLAGSEQYF.

This clone came up a few times. The V gene is TRBV6-9, the J gene TRBJ2-7; 7 bases agree with TRBD1. J lost 11 bases, V lost 2 bases, and 15 bases had no gene match. Germline loops: CDR1 MNHGY, CDR2 SVAAGI. This CDR3 region has 15 residues. CDR3 in amino acids: CASSYNIGTDLLKYF. The CDR3 nucleotides read TGTGCCAGCAGTTATAATATAGGGACAGACCTTTTAAAGTACTTC.

V is TRBV4-3 and J is TRBJ2-5; a weak D match, TRBD2 (5 bases). Germline V lookup: CDR1 LGHNA, CDR2 YSLEER. The CDR3 sequence is 14 residues long. The V and J ends lost 2 bases and 4 bases respectively, with 11 bases between them. The CDR3 loop reads CASSQNPAGETQYF. The CDR3 DNA reads as TGCGCCAGCAGCCAAAATCCCGCGGGAGAGACCCAGTACTTC.

This clone has a handful of counts. The V and J genes are TRBV11-2 and TRBJ2-1; TRBD2 agrees at 12 bases. Looked up from germline, CDR1 is SGHAT and CDR2 is FQNNGV. V shed 5 bases, J shed 10 bases, and the junction held 6 bases outside the gene matches. The CDR3 runs 14 residues. The CDR3 coding sequence is TGTGCCAGCAGCCCGACGACTAGCGGGAGAGAGCAGTTCTTC. Translation gives CASSPTTSGREQFF. The full variable domain, completed using reference TRBV11-2 and TRBJ2-1, is EAGVAQSPRYKIIEKRQSVAFWCNPISGHATLYWYQQILGQGPKLLIQFQNNGVVDDSQLPKDRFSAERLKGVDSTLKIQPAKLEDSAVYLCASSPTTSGREQFFGPGTRLTVL.

The gene calls are TRBV19 and TRBJ2-2, with D hard to call. Trimming shortened V by 3 bases and J by 1 base, and 12 bases separated the two germline ends. Germline loops: CDR1 LNHDA, CDR2 SQIVND (reference sequence). The CDR3 has 16 amino acids. This CDR3 reads CASSMKVSGNTGELFF. DNA for the CDR3: TGTGCCAGTAGTATGAAAGTTTCGGGGAACACCGGGGAGCTGTTTTTT.

The chain links TRBV7-2 to TRBJ2-3; TRBD1 might be the D (6 bases). The CDR3 covers 14 residues. The germline V gene encodes CDR1 SGHTA and CDR2 FQGNSA. V lost 3 bases to trimming and J lost 2 bases, with 9 bases between them. The DNA for the CDR3 is TGTGCCAGCAGCTTCCAGGGGTACACAGATACGCAGTATTTT. Translating gives CASSFQGYTDTQYF. Complete variable domain (other parts from reference TRBV7-2 and TRBJ2-3): GAGVSQSPSNKVTEKGKDVELRCDPISGHTALYWYRQSLGQGLEFLIYFQGNSAPDKSGLPSDRFSAERTGGSVSTLTIQRTQQEDSAVYLCASSFQGYTDTQYFGPGTRLTVL.

The chain carries TRBV4-3 and TRBJ1-2, with TRBD1 matching 9 bases. The CDR3 is 17 amino acids. Per germline, CDR1 LGHNA and CDR2 YSLEER. The V gene end was trimmed by 0 bases and the J gene end by 12 bases; junction bases not matched to a gene: 17. CDR3 in amino acids: CASSQDQQGQGSNMHTF. CDR3 bases: TGCGCCAGCAGCCAAGATCAGCAAGGACAGGGGTCCAATATGCACACCTTC.

The V gene is TRBV3-1 (or the pseudogene TRBV3-2), the J gene TRBJ1-4; 7 nucleotides match TRBD1. The CDR3 is 14 residues long. Germline CDR1 LGHDT, CDR2 YNNKEL (reference sequence). Trimming took 4 bases from V and 8 from J; bases not matched to a gene: 7. The CDR3 DNA is TGTGCCAGCAGCCCTTGGGCGGGACAGGAAAAACTGTTTTTT. Its translation: CASSPWAGQEKLFF.

The chain recombines TRBV27 with TRBJ1-6; 10 nucleotides agree with TRBD1. Per germline, CDR1 MNHEY and CDR2 SMNVEV (reference sequence). Unmatched junction bases numbered 1, after V lost 4 bases and J lost 7 bases. The CDR3 contains 14 residues. Written as DNA, the CDR3 is TGTGCCAGCAGTTCGGGACAGGGGAATTCACCCCTCCACTTT. The encoded protein is CASSSGQGNSPLHF.

The J gene is TRBJ2-7, the V gene TRBV3-1 (or the pseudogene TRBV3-2); D possibly corresponds to TRBD2 (6 bases). Germline V gene sequence: CDR1 LGHDT, CDR2 YNNKEL (reference sequence). Trimming shortened V by 1 base and J by 2 bases, and 12 bases separated the two germline ends. The CDR3 consists of 15 residues. Here the CDR3 DNA reads TGTGCCAGCAGCCAAGTGGCTAGCGACACCTACGAGCAGTACTTC. Amino acids: CASSQVASDTYEQYF.

The chain is built from TRBV11-3 and TRBJ2-1; D uncertain. Trimming stripped 5 bases from V and 9 bases from J, with 20 bases between. The CDR3 sequence is 15 residues long. The germline V gene has CDR1 SGHNT and CDR2 YENEEA. CDR3 sequence reads: CASSLDPTRRGEQFF. DNA of the CDR3: TGTGCCAGCAGCCTCGACCCTACTCGGAGAGGTGAGCAGTTCTTC.